A single sample is the source of the 18 T cell receptor beta chains below, sequenced in a study of shared clonotypes between healthy human individuals. TCRdb's table, derived via immunoSEQ multiplex PCR, lists solely in-frame clones and lacks some. The sample carries millions of clones, about 92% recorded once. The source material was naive CD4+ T cells sorted from blood. The subset denotes: CD45RA+ positively selected. The receptor set was obtained from a man aged 18 to 35 in good health.

J is TRBJ2-7 and V is TRBV5-1; D not resolved. This CDR3 comprises 15 residues. Germline V gives CDR1 SGHRS, CDR2 YFSETQ. The V end was cut by 0 bases, the J end by 2 bases, with 12 bases between. CDR3 sequence: CASSLAGQKTYEQYF. CDR3 sequence (DNA): TGCGCCAGCAGCTTGGCCGGGCAGAAAACCTACGAGCAGTACTTC.

This clone was observed once. The same CDR3 arises from other DNA sequences in this sample as well. The chain has TRBV19 and TRBJ1-1; 8 bases map to TRBD1. The CDR3 is 14 residues long. V lost 3 bases to trimming and J lost 1 base; unmatched junction nucleotides: 1. The germline V gene has CDR1 LNHDA and CDR2 SQIVND (reference sequence). The DNA for the CDR3 is TGTGCCAGTAGTATCGGGACAGGGAACACTGAAGCTTTCTTT. Its translation is CASSIGTGNTEAFF.

Of note for this clone: The sample has other DNA sequences that encode this CDR3 too. This chain uses TRBV20-1 with TRBJ2-5; D gene unclear. CDR3 length equals 10 residues. Germline-derived CDR1 and CDR2 are DFQATT and SNEGSKA (reference sequence). V was cut by 3 bases and J by 4 bases, with 3 bases left in between. The CDR3 spells CSASAETQYF. CDR3 coding DNA: TGCAGTGCTAGCGCAGAGACCCAGTACTTC.

The chain employs TRBV6-1 and TRBJ2-5; D uncertain. This CDR3 region has 13 residues. Germline CDR1 is MNHNS and CDR2 is SASEGT. With 10 bases removed from V and 4 bases from J, the gap between germline ends came to 16 bases. CDR3 loop: CATTSRVGETQYF. DNA of the CDR3: TGTGCCACTACTTCAAGGGTTGGAGAGACCCAGTACTTC.

As for this clone: In the same sample, other DNA sequences code for this CDR3. The chain joins TRBV2 to TRBJ1-2; weak D call: TRBD1 (5 bases). Between the trimmed V and J ends, which lost 3 bases and 0 bases, there was a span of 8 bases. Germline V gene sequence: CDR1 SNHLY, CDR2 FYNNEI. CDR3 length: 14 residues. This chain's CDR3 is CASSEGRANYGYTF. The CDR3 region has the DNA TGTGCCAGCAGTGAGGGCAGGGCTAACTATGGCTACACCTTC.

With respect to this clone: Other DNA sequences within the sample encode an identical CDR3. The chain carries TRBV18 and TRBJ2-7; 8 nucleotides match TRBD1. J was trimmed by 1 base and V by 3 bases; bases with no gene match: 2. The CDR3 consists of 14 residues. The V gene's germline CDR1 is KGHSH and CDR2 LQKENI. This CDR3 is CASSPGQGSYEQYF. CDR3 DNA sequence: TGTGCCAGCTCACCCGGACAGGGTTCCTACGAGCAGTACTTC.

The chain links TRBV5-4 to TRBJ1-1, with TRBD1 as a possible D gene (6 bases). Looked up from germline, CDR1 is SGHNT and CDR2 is YYREEE (reference sequence). The CDR3 contains 15 residues. V was pared by 3 bases and J by 1 base, with 13 bases between. The CDR3 DNA reads TGTGCCAGCAGCTCTATCGGCAGGGGGAACACTGAAGCTTTCTTT. It specifies CASSSIGRGNTEAFF.

The chain couples TRBV9 to TRBJ2-1; the match to TRBD2 covers 9 bases. V shed 1 base and J 0 bases; nucleotides not matched to a gene: 8. CDR1 and CDR2 from the germline V gene are SGDLS and YYNGEE. The CDR3 runs to 18 residues. The CDR3 coding sequence is TGTGCCAGCAGCGTATCGGTTAGCGGGAGCCTCTCCTACAATGAGCAGTTCTTC. Protein sequence: CASSVSVSGSLSYNEQFF. The whole variable domain, remainder taken from reference TRBV9 and TRBJ2-1, is DSGVTQTPKHLITATGQRVTLRCSPRSGDLSVYWYQQSLDQGLQFLIQYYNGEERAKGNILERFSAQQFPDLHSELNLSSLELGDSALYFCASSVSVSGSLSYNEQFFGPGTRLTVL.

In nucleotides, the CDR3 is TGCAGCGTTCTGGACAGGGAGGGAATGGAGACCCAGTACTTC. This encodes CSVLDREGMETQYF. The rearrangement links TRBV29-1 to TRBJ2-5; TRBD1 is a possible D gene (8 bases). The CDR3 is 14 residues long. V lost 5 bases to trimming and J lost 5 bases, with 18 bases between them. CDR1 and CDR2 from the germline V gene are SQVTM and ANQGSEA. The variable domain in full, completed from reference TRBV29-1 and TRBJ2-5, reads SAVISQKPSRDICQRGTSLTIQCQVDSQVTMMFWYRQQPGQSLTLIATANQGSEATYESGFVIDKFPISRPNLTFSTLTVSNMSPEDSSIYLCSVLDREGMETQYFGPGTRLLVL.

The rearrangement uses TRBV7-6 and TRBJ2-1, with TRBD2 matching 9 bases. With V trimmed by 5 bases and J by 8 bases, 13 bases remained unmatched. CDR1 and CDR2 from the germline V gene are SGHVS and FNYEAQ. CDR3 size: 16 residues. Here the CDR3 reads CASSPAGGAFVYEQFF. Here the CDR3 DNA reads TGTGCCAGCAGCCCTGCGGGGGGGGCGTTTGTATATGAGCAGTTCTTC.

This chain joins TRBV2 and TRBJ2-1, with a possible D match to TRBD2 (7 bases). The germline V gene encodes CDR1 SNHLY and CDR2 FYNNEI. CDR3 size: 13 residues. Trimming pared 8 bases from V and 8 bases from J, leaving 16 bases between. The chain's CDR3 is CASLDRGGHEQFF. For the CDR3, the DNA is TGTGCCAGCCTTGATCGCGGGGGCCATGAGCAGTTCTTC.

This clone has a single count. The rearrangement links TRBV25-1 to TRBJ1-5, with a weak D call TRBD1 (6 bases). The V end was cut by 1 base, the J end by 5 bases, with 12 bases between. Germline-derived CDR1 and CDR2 are MGHDK and SYGVNS. This CDR3 comprises 15 residues. The CDR3 nucleotides are TGTGCCAGCAGTGAATCGGGGGGGGCTTATCAGCCCCAGCATTTT. Amino acids: CASSESGGAYQPQHF.

The V gene is TRBV5-6, the J gene TRBJ2-1; 7 bases match TRBD1. CDR1 and CDR2 from the germline V gene are SGHDT and YYEEEE. The CDR3 extends over 14 amino acids. With V trimmed by 2 bases and J by 4 bases, 3 bases remained unmatched. DNA for the CDR3: TGTGCCAGCAGCTTCGGACAGGAGTACAATGAGCAGTTCTTC. Protein sequence: CASSFGQEYNEQFF.

The chain links TRBV7-9 to TRBJ2-7; D is uncertain. This CDR3 has 11 residues. Germline CDR1 and CDR2: SEHNR and FQNEAQ (reference sequence). Deletions cut 5 bases from V and 7 bases from J, with 9 bases between. The CDR3 loop reads CASSTGGEQYF. CDR3 in DNA: TGTGCCAGCAGCACGGGTGGAGAGCAGTACTTC. The variable domain in full, completed from reference TRBV7-9 and TRBJ2-7, reads DTGVSQNPRHKITKRGQNVTFRCDPISEHNRLYWYRQTLGQGPEFLTYFQNEAQLEKSRLLSDRFSAERPKGSFSTLEIQRTEQGDSAMYLCASSTGGEQYFGPGTRLTVT.

CDR3 sequence reads: CASSPQLQGEQNEQYF. For the CDR3, the DNA is TGTGCCAGCTCACCACAACTTCAGGGGGAGCAGAACGAGCAGTACTTC. This rearrangement joins TRBV18 to TRBJ2-7, with 7 nucleotides matching TRBD1. The CDR3 covers 16 residues. V trimming: 1 base; J trimming: 5 bases; junction bases outside the gene matches: 11. Germline V CDR1 and CDR2: KGHSH, LQKENI. The whole variable domain, remainder taken from reference TRBV18 and TRBJ2-7, is NAGVMQNPRHLVRRRGQEARLRCSPMKGHSHVYWYRQLPEEGLKFMVYLQKENIIDESGMPKERFSAEFPKEGPSILRIQQVVRGDSAAYFCASSPQLQGEQNEQYFGPGTRLTVT.

The gene calls are TRBV7-2 and TRBJ1-5, with D maybe TRBD1 (6 bases). The CDR3 loop spans 15 amino acids. The germline V and J ends were trimmed by 1 base and 6 bases, with 13 bases remaining between them. Per germline, CDR1 SGHTA and CDR2 FQGNSA. CDR3: CASSLEGGGSQPQHF. The DNA for the CDR3 is TGTGCCAGCAGCTTAGAGGGGGGAGGAAGTCAGCCCCAGCATTTT. Full variable domain (rest looked up from reference TRBV7-2 and TRBJ1-5): GAGVSQSPSNKVTEKGKDVELRCDPISGHTALYWYRQSLGQGLEFLIYFQGNSAPDKSGLPSDRFSAERTGGSVSTLTIQRTQQEDSAVYLCASSLEGGGSQPQHFGDGTRLSIL.

This chain connects TRBV18 to TRBJ1-1; no reliable D call. V was cut by 0 bases and J by 5 bases, with 16 bases left in between. This CDR3 is built from 16 residues. Germline CDR1 KGHSH, CDR2 LQKENI. The CDR3 is CASSPPARADWTEAFF. CDR3 coding DNA: TGTGCCAGCTCACCACCGGCGAGGGCTGATTGGACTGAAGCTTTCTTT. The full variable domain, rest sourced from reference TRBV18 and TRBJ1-1, is NAGVMQNPRHLVRRRGQEARLRCSPMKGHSHVYWYRQLPEEGLKFMVYLQKENIIDESGMPKERFSAEFPKEGPSILRIQQVVRGDSAAYFCASSPPARADWTEAFFGQGTRLTVV.

The table lists this clone with a count of one. The genes are TRBV19 and TRBJ1-5; 9 nucleotides match TRBD1. The germline V gene has CDR1 LNHDA and CDR2 SQIVND (reference sequence). V lost 5 bases and J lost 2; bases outside the gene matches: 10. There are 17 residues in the CDR3. CDR3 DNA: TGTGCCAGTAGTCCCCCTCGACAGGGGGGGGGCAATCAGCCCCAGCATTTT. As protein: CASSPPRQGGGNQPQHF.